Listed here are 2 T cell receptor beta chains from one sample, sequenced in a study of CD4 and CD8 cells across lung adenocarcinoma regions. Using its own MiXCR run on the PCR reads, TCRdb lists one record per CDR3 protein. The table records 5,200 or so distinct CDR3 sequences, about three fifths of them present only once. The specimen sequenced was CD4+ T cells from the center of a lung tumor. The receptors were sampled from a male donor with lung adenocarcinoma. The CD4 and CD8 labels of this study may be unreliable.

In this sample, this clonotype is medium-sized. This chain uses TRBV7-9 with TRBJ2-1, with 14 bases aligning to TRBD2. Germline V lookup: CDR1 SEHNR, CDR2 FQNEAQ (reference sequence). The CDR3 has 17 residues. The V and J ends lost 5 bases and 5 bases, in that order; junction bases with no gene match: 8. The CDR3 bases are TGTGCCAGCAGCCAGGGACTAGCGGGAGAAATCGACAATGAGCAGTTCTTC. Translating gives CASSQGLAGEIDNEQFF.

This clonotype was seen a few times. This chain connects TRBV6-5 to TRBJ1-1; tentative D call: TRBD1 (6 bases). Germline CDR1 is MNHEY and CDR2 is SVGAGI. The CDR3 is made up of 14 amino acids. V lost 2 bases and J 3 bases, leaving 10 bases between the germline ends. Here the CDR3 DNA reads TGTGCCAGCAGTTACCAGGGGACACACACTGAAGCTTTCTTT. It encodes CASSYQGTHTEAFF.